The rows below give T cell receptor beta chains drawn from one sample of a study of OX40 agonist ivuxolimab in advanced cancers. Method: immunoSEQ multiplex PCR; TCRdb's copy keeps in-frame clones and lacks some. This table holds 75,000 to 90,000 clones, roughly nine tenths found once. Sequences were derived from CD4+ or CD8+ T cells sorted from blood, sampled in a trial of the OX40 agonist ivuxolimab. The origin of the receptors is an adult with an advanced solid tumor such as melanoma, head and neck, liver or kidney cancer. The CDR3 runs from the conserved cysteine through the conserved F or W.

>TRBV19|TRBJ2-1
CASSIGGTGEQFF
>TRBV4-3|TRBJ1-1
CASSRTEGDTEAFF
>TRBV30|TRBJ1-2
CAWRKQLTDYGYTF
>TRBV9|TRBJ2-7
CASSVGYEQYF
>TRBV4-1|TRBJ1-4
CASSQEASFIATNEKLFF
>TRBV30|TRBJ1-2
CAWSKGYGYTF
>TRBV2|TRBJ2-7
CASSDVAYEQYF
>TRBV6-5|TRBJ2-1
CASSYATEGLYNEQFF
>TRBV27|TRBJ2-2
CASSLSTGSYTGELFF
>TRBV4-1|TRBJ1-5
CASSQDGLPQPQHF
>TRBV10-2|TRBJ1-3
CASSRDAGNTIYF
>TRBV28|TRBJ2-7
CASSLGPSGGLSGEQYF
>TRBV9|TRBJ1-1
CASGMGGTTEAFF
>TRBV2|TRBJ1-6
CASRELSPLHF
>TRBV30|TRBJ1-1
CAWSVGVGAFF
>TRBV5-1|TRBJ2-3
CASSNSPGPSTDTQYF
>TRBV5-1|TRBJ2-3
CASSWGRTDTQYF
>TRBV4-3|TRBJ1-3
CASSQLTGEYSGNTIYF
>TRBV28|TRBJ2-2
CASSPTGVLGELFF
>TRBV11-3|TRBJ1-1
CASSPRSSPEAFF
>TRBV5-1|TRBJ2-3
CASSLRSGLLESTDTQYF
>TRBV5-4|TRBJ2-3
CASSGQGFPDTQYF
>TRBV28|TRBJ1-1
CASSYGGSPLLMNTEAFF
>TRBV9|TRBJ2-1
CASNGGRAAGEQFF
>TRBV11-3|TRBJ2-1
CASSTRGGGGSDEQFF
>TRBV19|TRBJ1-4
CATATGFANEKLFF
>TRBV28|TRBJ2-7
CASSSEAGLYEQYF
>TRBV27|TRBJ2-7
CASSLLQGYEQYF
>TRBV6-5|TRBJ2-3
CASSHTDTQYF
>TRBV7-9|TRBJ1-3
CASRAGVGGKEVAGNTIYF
>TRBV11-3|TRBJ2-3
CASSLGSGPDTQYF
>TRBV30|TRBJ2-1
CAWEKAGVVYNEQFF
>TRBV4-1|TRBJ2-7
CASSQGRGQSYEQYF
>TRBV19|TRBJ2-1
CASSISSIMFNEQFF
>TRBV6-5|TRBJ1-6
CASSYMATAVGSPLHF
>TRBV5-6|TRBJ1-5
CASSLGGGQPQHF
>TRBV2|TRBJ2-7
CASSERSYEQYF